Below, 31 T cell receptor beta chains from the same sample are listed, as sequenced in a study of OX40 agonist ivuxolimab in advanced cancers. The data were produced by immunoSEQ multiplex PCR, yet TCRdb's version contains in-frame clones alone and is incomplete. Of about 40,000 clones listed, approximately 84% are singletons. The sequencing here drew on CD4+ or CD8+ T cells sorted from blood, taken in a trial of the OX40 agonist ivuxolimab. These receptors were collected from an adult with an advanced solid tumor such as melanoma, head and neck, liver or kidney cancer.

The chain couples TRBV13 to TRBJ1-5, with D perhaps matching TRBD1 (5 bases). Germline V gene data show CDR1 as PRHDT and CDR2 as FYEKMQ (reference sequence). Trimming took off 4 bases at V and 6 bases at J, with 16 bases between the two ends. The CDR3 length is 15 residues. DNA for the CDR3: TGTGCCAGCAGCTCCGGGGGAGGGGCCGGTCAGCCCCAGCATTTT. This sequence encodes CASSSGGGAGQPQHF.

The V gene is TRBV7-3, the J gene TRBJ2-2; 13 bases match TRBD2. The V and J ends lost 5 bases and 9 bases, in that order; junction bases with no gene match: 21. The CDR3 consists of 20 residues. Germline CDR1 and CDR2: SGHTA and FQGTGA. CDR3 coding DNA: TGTGCCAGCAGCCCTCAAATTACTAACCCCACTAGCGGGGGGGCGTGGGAGCTGTTTTTT. The encoded protein is CASSPQITNPTSGGAWELFF.

The rearrangement uses TRBV7-2 and TRBJ2-5, with 12 bases aligning to TRBD2. The CDR3 has 16 residues. With V trimmed by 1 base and J by 1 base, 1 base remained unmatched. Germline assignment: CDR1 SGHTA and CDR2 FQGNSA. The CDR3: CASSLELAGGQETQYF. The CDR3 DNA follows: TGTGCCAGCAGCTTAGAACTAGCGGGGGGCCAAGAGACCCAGTACTTC.

The J gene is TRBJ2-7, the V gene TRBV5-1, with a weak D call TRBD2 (5 bases). This CDR3 has 13 amino acids. The V gene's germline CDR1 is SGHRS and CDR2 YFSETQ. The ends were cut back, 1 base at V and 4 bases at J, with 9 bases in the middle. DNA of the CDR3: TGCGCCAGCAGCTTGATTAGCGAATACGAGCAGTACTTC. Protein: CASSLISEYEQYF. Variable domain in full (rest from reference TRBV5-1 and TRBJ2-7): KAGVTQTPRYLIKTRGQQVTLSCSPISGHRSVSWYQQTPGQGLQFLFEYFSETQRNKGNFPGRFSGRQFSNSRSEMNVSTLELGDSALYLCASSLISEYEQYFGPGTRLTVT.

The gene calls are TRBV6-5 and TRBJ2-7; 8 nucleotides align to TRBD1. From germline, CDR1 is MNHEY and CDR2 SVGAGI. Trimming cost V 6 bases and J 5 bases; bases outside gene matches: 9. This CDR3 has 14 residues. CDR3 protein: CASRRDRWVHEQYF. In DNA, the CDR3 is TGTGCCAGCAGGCGGGACAGGTGGGTCCACGAGCAGTACTTC.

The rearrangement joins TRBV5-5 to TRBJ2-7; tentatively, D is TRBD1 (6 bases). Trimming took off 4 bases at V and 2 bases at J, with 13 bases between the two ends. Germline V gene data show CDR1 as SGHKS and CDR2 as YYEKEE (reference sequence). The CDR3 runs to 14 residues. The CDR3 DNA reads as TGTGCCAGCAGCCCCCGGGACAACCCCTACGAGCAGTACTTC. This gives the protein CASSPRDNPYEQYF.

The chain uses TRBV30 and TRBJ1-1; D is ambiguous. Trimming shortened V by 2 bases and J by 0 bases, and 4 bases separated the two germline ends. The germline V gene has CDR1 GTSNPN and CDR2 SVGIG (reference sequence). The CDR3 is made up of 12 amino acids. CDR3 nucleotides: TGTGCCTGGAGTCTACTGAACACTGAAGCTTTCTTT. Translation: CAWSLLNTEAFF.

V gene TRBV10-3 combines with J gene TRBJ2-5; 8 bases map to TRBD1. CDR1 ENHRY and CDR2 SYGVKD come from the germline V gene. The CDR3 covers 16 residues. Losses at the gene ends were 2 bases for V and 5 bases for J; bases not matched to a gene: 10. CDR3 bases: TGTGCCATCAGTGAGATCTGGGTCAGGGGGCAGGAGACCCAGTACTTC. Its translation is CAISEIWVRGQETQYF.

This clone was recorded once. In DNA, the CDR3 is TGTGCCAGCAGCTTAGGAGGGTCACTACTCTTATACGAGCAGTACTTC. Its translation is CASSLGGSLLLYEQYF. The rearrangement links TRBV11-2 to TRBJ2-7, with a weak D call TRBD2 (5 bases). The germline V gene encodes CDR1 SGHAT and CDR2 FQNNGV. Trimming removed 1 base at V and 4 bases at J, with 17 bases between. The CDR3 spans 16 residues.

CDR3 sequence: CASSGTGWEQYF. DNA for the CDR3: TGTGCCAGCAGCGGGACAGGGTGGGAGCAGTACTTC. The genes are TRBV6-5 and TRBJ2-7, with 9 positions matching TRBD1. This CDR3 is 12 amino acids long. Germline lookup yields CDR1 MNHEY and CDR2 SVGAGI. The V gene end was trimmed by 6 bases and the J gene end by 7 bases; junction bases not matched to a gene: 4.

The rearrangement links TRBV9 to TRBJ2-1, with 8 nucleotides matching TRBD2. V was pared by 3 bases and J by 5 bases, with 7 bases of the junction left unmatched. CDR1 is SGDLS and CDR2 is YYNGEE in the germline V gene. CDR3 size: 15 residues. The DNA of the CDR3 is TGTGCCAGCAGCGAAAGCGGGAGAGTCGACAATGAGCAGTTCTTC. Translation gives CASSESGRVDNEQFF.

This clone was recorded once. The chain employs TRBV6-5 and TRBJ2-7, with TRBD1 identical over 8 bases. CDR1 is MNHEY and CDR2 is SVGAGI in the germline V gene. This CDR3 comprises 13 residues. V was pared by 8 bases and J by 3 bases, with 6 bases of the junction left unmatched. The CDR3 nucleotides read TGTGCCAGCGGACTACAGGGGGTCTACGAGCAGTACTTC. Translated, it gives CASGLQGVYEQYF.

The chain links TRBV4-2 to TRBJ1-1; 9 bases match TRBD1. With 1 base clipped from V and 0 bases from J, the junction kept 6 bases outside the gene matches. Germline CDR1 is LGHNA and CDR2 is YNFKEQ. There are 17 residues in the CDR3. CDR3 in DNA: TGTGCCAGCAGCCAAGGGGATTGGGACAGGGTGAACACTGAAGCTTTCTTT. It is translated as CASSQGDWDRVNTEAFF.

Comment on this clone: The junction shows a germline mismatch at one end, possibly a read error. The chain recombines TRBV7-7 with TRBJ1-3; tentative D call: TRBD1 (5 bases). CDR3 length: 13 amino acids. Germline V gives CDR1 SSHAT, CDR2 FNYEAQ (reference sequence). The CDR3 sequence: CASSLAGGNTIYF. CDR3 DNA: TGTGCTAGCAGCTTAGCAGGGGGAAACACCATATATTTT. The variable domain in full, completed from reference TRBV7-7 and TRBJ1-3, reads GAGVSQSPRYKVTKRGQDVTLRCDPISSHATLYWYQQALGQGPEFLTYFNYEAQPDKSGLPSDRFSAERPEGSISTLTIQRTEQRDSAMYRCASSLAGGNTIYFGEGSWLTVV.

This chain uses TRBV7-9 with TRBJ2-7, with a weak D call TRBD1 (5 bases). CDR3 size: 14 residues. The germline CDR1 and CDR2 sequences are SEHNR and FQNEAQ (reference sequence). V was pared by 1 base and J by 0 bases, with 7 bases between. The CDR3 spells CASSLGQRSYEQYF. CDR3 sequence (DNA): TGTGCCAGCAGCTTAGGACAGCGCTCCTACGAGCAGTACTTC.

This chain connects TRBV6-5 to TRBJ1-2; D is possibly TRBD1 (5 bases). The CDR3 contains 15 residues. Between the trimmed V and J ends, which lost 2 bases and 2 bases, there was a span of 12 bases. Germline CDR1 and CDR2: MNHEY and SVGAGI. The CDR3 here is CASSYGAVANYGYTF. As DNA, the CDR3 is TGTGCCAGCAGTTACGGGGCAGTGGCAAACTATGGCTACACCTTC.

V usage is TRBV5-4 and J usage is TRBJ2-1; D assignment may be TRBD1 or TRBD2 (7 bases each). V lost 3 bases to trimming and J lost 9 bases, with 13 bases between them. Per the germline V gene, CDR1 is SGHNT and CDR2 is YYREEE (reference sequence). The CDR3 has 13 amino acids. This CDR3 reads CASSSAGGGEQFF. CDR3 sequence (DNA): TGTGCCAGCAGCTCCGCAGGGGGGGGTGAGCAGTTCTTC.

V and J are TRBV5-5 and TRBJ2-4, with D possibly matching TRBD1 (6 bases). Germline assignment: CDR1 SGHKS and CDR2 YYEKEE (reference sequence). V lost 3 bases, J lost 2 bases, and 12 bases lay in between. The CDR3 extends over 15 amino acids. CDR3 DNA sequence: TGTGCCAGCAGCTCTCGGGACACCCCCAAAAACATTCAGTACTTC. Its translation is CASSSRDTPKNIQYF.

The V gene is TRBV7-9, the J gene TRBJ1-5, with TRBD1 matching 8 bases. The germline V gene has CDR1 SEHNR and CDR2 FQNEAQ (reference sequence). V gave up 5 bases and J gave up 9 bases; unmatched junction bases: 6. The CDR3 length is 13 residues. CDR3 region: CASSRGQVGPQHF. Written as DNA, the CDR3 is TGTGCCAGCAGCCGGGGACAGGTCGGGCCCCAGCATTTT.

This clone was observed a single time. The CDR3 nucleotides are TGTGCTAGTGGTTCAGGGGGCGCCGGCTATGGCTACACCTTC. Protein product: CASGSGGAGYGYTF. The V gene is TRBV12-5, the J gene TRBJ1-2, with 8 nucleotides matching TRBD1. The germline V gene has CDR1 LGHNT and CDR2 FRNRAP. The V segment lost 4 bases and the J segment 4 bases; nucleotides outside the gene matches: 5. The CDR3 loop spans 14 amino acids.

The gene calls are TRBV7-9 and TRBJ2-4; no clear D gene. CDR1 is SEHNR and CDR2 is FQNEAQ in the germline V gene (reference sequence). The CDR3 sequence is 17 residues long. V was shortened by 2 bases and J by 0 bases, with 14 bases between the two germline ends. This CDR3 reads CASSLWNSRIAKNIQYF. CDR3 bases: TGTGCCAGCAGCTTATGGAACAGCCGTATAGCCAAAAACATTCAGTACTTC.

The gene calls are TRBV30 and TRBJ1-5, with a possible D match to TRBD1 (5 bases). Trimming pared 0 bases from V and 4 bases from J, leaving 10 bases between. Germline CDR1 and CDR2: GTSNPN and SVGIG (reference sequence). The CDR3 is 14 amino acids. The CDR3 here is CAWSVTELNQPQHF. DNA for the CDR3: TGTGCCTGGAGTGTGACAGAGTTGAATCAGCCCCAGCATTTT. Together with reference TRBV30 and TRBJ1-5, the CDR3 gives the full variable domain: SQTIHQWPATLVQPVGSPLSLECTVEGTSNPNLYWYRQAAGRGLQLLFYSVGIGQISSEVPQNLSASRPQDRQFILSSKKLLLSDSGFYLCAWSVTELNQPQHFGDGTRLSIL.

In DNA form, the CDR3 reads TGTGCCAGTAATAGGCAGGGAGGGACCGAGCAGTACTTC. This sequence encodes CASNRQGGTEQYF. This chain uses TRBV19 with TRBJ2-7; TRBD2 matches 7 bases. The CDR3 runs 13 residues. From germline, CDR1 is LNHDA and CDR2 SQIVND (reference sequence). V was clipped by 7 bases and J by 6 bases; unmatched bases: 9.

Only one count was recorded for this clone. The chain carries TRBV18 and TRBJ1-1; D perhaps matches TRBD1 (6 bases). V was cut by 3 bases and J by 3 bases, with 23 bases left in between. Germline CDR1 and CDR2: KGHSH and LQKENI. This CDR3 spans 18 amino acids. CDR3 in amino acids: CASSPMGPKGEGYTEAFF. DNA of the CDR3: TGTGCCAGCTCACCTATGGGGCCCAAGGGGGAGGGTTACACTGAAGCTTTCTTT.

The sample holds a few counts of this clone. The genes are TRBV2 and TRBJ1-1; D remains unclear. There are 13 residues in the CDR3. Trimming cost V 10 bases and J 0 bases, with 12 bases left between them. Germline V lookup: CDR1 SNHLY, CDR2 FYNNEI. The CDR3 sequence: CANIRNLNTEAFF. CDR3 DNA sequence: TGTGCCAACATTAGGAACTTGAACACTGAAGCTTTCTTT. Together with reference TRBV2 and TRBJ1-1, the CDR3 gives the full variable domain: EPEVTQTPSHQVTQMGQEVILRCVPISNHLYFYWYRQILGQKVEFLVSFYNNEISEKSEIFDDQFSVERPDGSNFTLKIRSTKLEDSAMYFCANIRNLNTEAFFGQGTRLTVV.

This rearrangement joins TRBV11-3 to TRBJ2-7; the D is unclear. Germline CDR1 SGHNT, CDR2 YENEEA. V gave up 7 bases and J gave up 0 bases, with 7 bases separating them. The CDR3 has 12 amino acids. The CDR3 DNA reads as TGTGCCAGCACGGCCTCCTCCTACGAGCAGTACTTC. It is translated as CASTASSYEQYF.

This clone was found a few times. The rearrangement joins TRBV7-9 to TRBJ2-7, with 10 positions matching TRBD1. V dropped 5 bases and J dropped 4; count of bases not matched to a gene: 11. The CDR3 extends over 16 amino acids. Germline V gene data show CDR1 as SEHNR and CDR2 as FQNEAQ (reference sequence). The CDR3 bases are TGTGCCAGCAGCCGCAGTCTCCCGGGACAGGGGTACGAGCAGTACTTC. The encoded protein is CASSRSLPGQGYEQYF.

The chain joins TRBV30 to TRBJ1-1; 8 bases fit TRBD1. Germline V gives CDR1 GTSNPN, CDR2 SVGIG (reference sequence). CDR3 length: 14 amino acids. V gave up 4 bases and J gave up 1 base; unmatched junction bases: 5. The CDR3 nucleotides are TGTGCCTGGACAGTCGGACAGGGGAACACTGAAGCTTTCTTT. Encoded protein: CAWTVGQGNTEAFF.

This chain joins TRBV13 and TRBJ2-1; a possible D gene is TRBD2 (5 bases). The V end lost 0 bases, the J end lost 4 bases, and 16 bases lay between the germline ends. This CDR3 comprises 17 residues. From germline, CDR1 is PRHDT and CDR2 FYEKMQ (reference sequence). CDR3 protein: CASSLGGMGELYNEQFF. The CDR3 DNA is TGTGCCAGCAGCTTAGGCGGAATGGGAGAACTATACAATGAGCAGTTCTTC.

This clone was found once. The V gene is TRBV9, the J gene TRBJ2-3; perhaps TRBD2 as D (6 bases). CDR3 length: 15 amino acids. Germline V gene lookup returns CDR1 SGDLS and CDR2 YYNGEE. The germline V and J ends were trimmed by 4 bases and 5 bases, with 17 bases remaining between them. The CDR3 DNA reads as TGTGCCAGCAGCCCCGGGAGCCCACCCGGAGATACGCAGTATTTT. As protein: CASSPGSPPGDTQYF.

The gene calls are TRBV7-2 and TRBJ1-2; possibly TRBD1 for D (5 bases). V was clipped by 4 bases and J by 4 bases, with 13 bases between them. The CDR3 consists of 14 residues. Germline V CDR1 and CDR2: SGHTA, FQGNSA. The CDR3 region is CASSSGGSSYGYTF. The DNA for the CDR3 is TGTGCCAGCAGCTCCGGGGGGTCCAGCTATGGCTACACCTTC.